These 30 T cell receptor beta chains came from one sample sequenced in a study of cytomegalovirus exposure and HLA in healthy donors. The PCR was carried out with 60 Vbeta primers and 13 Jbeta primers. The method was immunoSEQ multiplex PCR; TCRdb's version includes in-frame clones alone and lacks a portion of them. The sample shows 200,000 to 250,000 clones, under 80% of them seen only once. The source material was PBMCs. These receptors were taken from a woman aged 25 to 45 in good health and CMV-seronegative.

The chain combines TRBV5-6 with TRBJ2-7; 8 nucleotides align to TRBD2. CDR1 and CDR2 (germline): SGHDT, YYEEEE. V lost 4 bases and J lost 0; bases outside the gene matches: 9. There are 16 residues in the CDR3. The CDR3 DNA reads as TGTGCCAGCAGCCTTTTTTTAGCGGGAAGCTCCTACGAGCAGTACTTC. Amino acid sequence: CASSLFLAGSSYEQYF.

V is TRBV7-9 and J is TRBJ2-1; 9 nucleotides line up with TRBD2. Trimming cost V 5 bases and J 7 bases; bases outside gene matches: 15. The germline V gene has CDR1 SEHNR and CDR2 FQNEAQ (reference sequence). The CDR3 sequence is 17 residues long. The DNA of the CDR3 is TGTGCCAGCAGCCCCCGGCGCGGCGGGGGGGCCTCAAATGAGCAGTTCTTC. It encodes CASSPRRGGGASNEQFF.

J is TRBJ2-1 and V is TRBV30; TRBD1 matches 8 bases. Germline CDR1 and CDR2: GTSNPN and SVGIG (reference sequence). The CDR3 covers 12 residues. The V segment lost 2 bases and the J segment 10 bases; nucleotides outside the gene matches: 4. The CDR3: CAWSPNRGEQFF. The DNA for the CDR3 is TGTGCCTGGAGTCCCAACAGGGGGGAGCAGTTCTTC.

This rearrangement joins TRBV4-2 to TRBJ2-7, with 7 nucleotides matching TRBD1. The CDR3 spans 15 residues. Unmatched junction bases numbered 9, after V lost 0 bases and J lost 7 bases. Looked up from germline, CDR1 is LGHNA and CDR2 is YNFKEQ. The chain's CDR3 is CASSQDPRGLREQYF. The DNA of the CDR3 is TGTGCCAGCAGCCAAGATCCGAGGGGGCTGAGGGAGCAGTACTTC.

The chain is built from TRBV19 and TRBJ2-7; 12 bases match TRBD2. V gave up 4 bases and J gave up 2 bases; unmatched junction bases: 3. Germline lookup yields CDR1 LNHDA and CDR2 SQIVND (reference sequence). There are 15 residues in the CDR3. CDR3 in amino acids: CASSTGLAGPYEQYF. In DNA, the CDR3 is TGTGCCAGTAGTACGGGACTAGCGGGCCCCTACGAGCAGTACTTC.

The J gene is TRBJ2-5, the V gene TRBV7-3; D remains unclear. The CDR3 extends over 11 amino acids. The ends were cut back, 4 bases at V and 4 bases at J, with 4 bases in the middle. CDR1 SGHTA and CDR2 FQGTGA come from the germline V gene. CDR3: CASSSGETQYF. The DNA for the CDR3 is TGTGCCAGCAGCTCCGGAGAGACCCAGTACTTC.

This clone occurred once. This rearrangement joins TRBV7-9 to TRBJ2-2; perhaps TRBD2 as D (6 bases). The germline CDR1 and CDR2 sequences are SEHNR and FQNEAQ (reference sequence). The CDR3 has 13 residues. With 4 bases removed from V and 3 bases from J, the gap between germline ends came to 6 bases. CDR3 coding DNA: TGTGCCAGCAGCTCGGGGGACACCGGGGAGCTGTTTTTT. It encodes CASSSGDTGELFF.

The rearrangement joins TRBV9 to TRBJ1-1; D is unclear. Trimming left V 0 bases short and J 2 bases short, with 14 bases between. CDR3 length equals 16 residues. In germline, CDR1 is SGDLS, CDR2 YYNGEE. The CDR3 DNA reads TGTGCCAGCAGCGTAGGAGAGAGGCGATTTAACACTGAAGCTTTCTTT. It is translated as CASSVGERRFNTEAFF.

The genes are TRBV14 and TRBJ2-3; the D gene is possibly TRBD2 (6 bases). Between the trimmed V and J ends, which lost 0 bases and 0 bases, there was a span of 10 bases. Germline V gene lookup returns CDR1 SGHDN and CDR2 FVKESK. The length of the CDR3 is 16 residues. CDR3 amino acids: CASSQDLAGSTDTQYF. CDR3 nucleotide sequence: TGTGCCAGCAGCCAAGACCTGGCGGGGAGCACAGATACGCAGTATTTT.

The rearrangement uses TRBV12-5 and TRBJ2-7; 7 bases line up with TRBD2. With V trimmed by 1 base and J by 3 bases, 9 bases remained unmatched. From germline, CDR1 is LGHNT and CDR2 FRNRAP. The CDR3 has 16 residues. In nucleotides, the CDR3 is TGTGCTAGTGGTTTGGACCAGCGGGGCCTCGACTACGAGCAGTACTTC. Amino acids: CASGLDQRGLDYEQYF.

This sequence joins TRBV6-1 and TRBJ1-2; 7 bases agree with TRBD1. This CDR3 has 15 residues. Germline trimming cut 1 base from V and 2 bases from J; bases unmatched to any gene: 4. Germline-derived CDR1 and CDR2 are MNHNS and SASEGT. CDR3 DNA sequence: TGTGCCAGCAGTGAAGGCGGCAGGGGGAACTATGGCTACACCTTC. This gives the protein CASSEGGRGNYGYTF.

The genes are TRBV5-6 and TRBJ2-3; D uncertain. CDR1 and CDR2 from the germline V gene are SGHDT and YYEEEE. The V end lost 0 bases, the J end lost 0 bases, and 8 bases lay between the germline ends. The CDR3 contains 15 residues. This chain's CDR3 is CASSLVSVSTDTQYF. The CDR3 region has the DNA TGTGCCAGCAGCTTGGTATCAGTGAGCACAGATACGCAGTATTTT.

This clone was seen more than once but under ten times. V usage is TRBV6-5 and J usage is TRBJ1-6; 7 nucleotides line up with TRBD1. The CDR3 loop spans 12 amino acids. V lost 8 bases, J lost 7 bases, and 2 bases stayed unmatched. The germline gives CDR1 MNHEY, CDR2 SVGAGI. CDR3 residues: CASRDSNSPLHF. CDR3 sequence (DNA): TGTGCCAGCCGGGACAGCAATTCACCCCTCCACTTT.

The rearrangement links TRBV29-1 to TRBJ1-1; tentative D call: TRBD1 (6 bases). With 2 bases removed from V and 5 bases from J, the gap between germline ends came to 15 bases. This CDR3 spans 14 amino acids. CDR1 is SQVTM, CDR2 ANQGSEA, per germline. The CDR3 sequence: CSVEPVGARTEAFF. CDR3 nucleotide sequence: TGCAGCGTTGAACCCGTGGGGGCGCGGACTGAAGCTTTCTTT.

The V and J genes are TRBV19 and TRBJ1-1; D is uncertain. CDR3 length: 16 amino acids. Trimming left V 1 base short and J 0 bases short, with 12 bases between. Germline CDR1 reads LNHDA; CDR2 reads SQIVND (reference sequence). CDR3 sequence reads: CASSIGSKPMNTEAFF. In DNA, the CDR3 is TGTGCCAGTAGTATAGGGAGTAAACCTATGAACACTGAAGCTTTCTTT.

This rearrangement joins TRBV7-9 to TRBJ1-1, with 8 nucleotides matching TRBD1. The J segment lost 3 bases and the V segment lost 5 bases, leaving 5 bases of the junction unmatched. The CDR3 is made up of 14 amino acids. The V gene's germline CDR1 is SEHNR and CDR2 FQNEAQ (reference sequence). DNA of the CDR3: TGTGCCAGCAGCCGACAGGGGTGGGACACTGAAGCTTTCTTT. This encodes CASSRQGWDTEAFF. Full variable domain (missing parts from reference TRBV7-9 and TRBJ1-1): DTGVSQNPRHKITKRGQNVTFRCDPISEHNRLYWYRQTLGQGPEFLTYFQNEAQLEKSRLLSDRFSAERPKGSFSTLEIQRTEQGDSAMYLCASSRQGWDTEAFFGQGTRLTVV.

This clone was counted between two and nine times. The J gene is TRBJ1-4, the V gene TRBV5-6; 8 nucleotides agree with TRBD1. Looked up from germline, CDR1 is SGHDT and CDR2 is YYEEEE. The CDR3 is made up of 14 amino acids. The ends lost 0 bases at V and 14 bases at J; junction bases unmatched: 9. This chain's CDR3 is CASSLGQGALLLFF. In DNA, the CDR3 is TGTGCCAGCAGCTTGGGTCAGGGGGCCTTATTGCTGTTTTTT.

This chain links TRBV5-4 with TRBJ1-4; TRBD1 matches at 7 bases. From germline, CDR1 is SGHNT and CDR2 YYREEE (reference sequence). This CDR3 has 16 residues. J gave up 5 bases and V 4 bases, and 11 bases lay outside the gene matches. Here the CDR3 DNA reads TGTGCCAGCAGCGTGGCCCCGGACAGGTCAAATGAAAAACTGTTTTTT. Translating gives CASSVAPDRSNEKLFF.

The rearrangement links TRBV19 to TRBJ2-1, with 7 bases fitting TRBD2. The trim removed 3 bases at V and 4 bases at J, leaving 9 bases unmatched. This CDR3 is built from 16 residues. Germline V gene lookup returns CDR1 LNHDA and CDR2 SQIVND (reference sequence). The DNA for the CDR3 is TGTGCCAGTAGTATCCGACTAGCAGATTTTTACAATGAGCAGTTCTTC. Translated, it gives CASSIRLADFYNEQFF.

The J gene is TRBJ2-6, the V gene TRBV4-2; 9 bases match TRBD1. CDR1 and CDR2 from the germline V gene are LGHNA and YNFKEQ. Trimming at V came to 4 bases and at J to 1 base, leaving 2 bases not matched to a gene. The CDR3 consists of 16 residues. DNA for the CDR3: TGTGCCAGCAGCCCACAGGGGGCGTCTGGGGCCAACGTCCTGACTTTC. It translates to CASSPQGASGANVLTF.

This chain joins TRBV5-1 and TRBJ1-1; 9 nucleotides match TRBD1. The CDR3 spans 14 residues. The J segment lost 4 bases and the V segment lost 3 bases, leaving 4 bases of the junction unmatched. The germline V gene has CDR1 SGHRS and CDR2 YFSETQ. The CDR3 is CASSSGQGSTEAFF. In DNA, the CDR3 is TGCGCCAGCAGCTCCGGACAGGGGAGCACTGAAGCTTTCTTT.

The chain is built from TRBV27 and TRBJ1-2, with D perhaps matching TRBD1 (5 bases). The V end was cut by 0 bases, the J end by 4 bases, with 18 bases between. Germline CDR1 MNHEY, CDR2 SMNVEV (reference sequence). There are 17 residues in the CDR3. The CDR3 loop is CASSLSYSVRASYGYTF. The CDR3 DNA is TGTGCCAGCAGTTTATCGTACTCGGTCAGGGCATCCTATGGCTACACCTTC.

The chain joins TRBV30 to TRBJ1-5, with a tentative D call TRBD1 (6 bases). The CDR3 contains 14 residues. The V gene lost 3 bases and the J gene lost 7 bases, with 16 bases spanning the gap. The germline CDR1 and CDR2 sequences are GTSNPN and SVGIG (reference sequence). For the CDR3, the DNA is TGTGCCTGGAGAGCCTGGACAGAGGAACAGCCCCAGCATTTT. Translated, it gives CAWRAWTEEQPQHF. The variable domain in full, completed from reference TRBV30 and TRBJ1-5, reads SQTIHQWPATLVQPVGSPLSLECTVEGTSNPNLYWYRQAAGRGLQLLFYSVGIGQISSEVPQNLSASRPQDRQFILSSKKLLLSDSGFYLCAWRAWTEEQPQHFGDGTRLSIL.

The chain uses TRBV9 and TRBJ2-2, with 9 bases fitting TRBD2. The V gene's germline CDR1 is SGDLS and CDR2 YYNGEE. The junction had 7 bases not matched to a gene; V was cut back by 4 bases and J by 0 bases. CDR3 size: 17 residues. The CDR3: CASSTPSGRTNTGELFF. The CDR3 bases are TGTGCCAGCAGCACACCGAGCGGGAGGACGAACACCGGGGAGCTGTTTTTT.

The rearrangement joins TRBV27 to TRBJ2-1, with 9 bases that match TRBD2. The germline CDR1 and CDR2 sequences are MNHEY and SMNVEV (reference sequence). Unmatched junction bases numbered 9, after V lost 7 bases and J lost 5 bases. The CDR3 runs to 15 residues. The CDR3 region is CASIHRLAGNNEQFF. As DNA, the CDR3 is TGTGCCAGCATCCACCGGCTAGCGGGAAACAATGAGCAGTTCTTC.

The chain uses TRBV18 and TRBJ2-7; 8 bases are shared with TRBD2. V gave up 2 bases and J gave up 3 bases; unmatched junction bases: 21. This CDR3 is 20 amino acids long. Germline lookup yields CDR1 KGHSH and CDR2 LQKENI. CDR3 in DNA: TGTGCCAGCTCACCAGAGGAGGGCGGTGGTGATAGCGGGATACTCTACGAGCAGTACTTC. Amino acids: CASSPEEGGGDSGILYEQYF.

The chain employs TRBV21-1 and TRBJ2-7; the listed D gene, TRBD2, was not tested against the DNA. TRBV21-1 is labeled a pseudogene. This CDR3 is built from 16 residues. DNA of the CDR3: TGTGCCAGCACCTATGTCAACCTTATAACTTCCTACGAGCGGTACTTC. Translating it yields CASTYVNLITSYERYF.

A few counts support this clone. This rearrangement joins TRBV30 to TRBJ2-7; D perhaps matches TRBD1 (5 bases). Trimming shortened V by 3 bases and J by 0 bases, and 12 bases separated the two germline ends. Germline assignment: CDR1 GTSNPN and CDR2 SVGIG (reference sequence). The CDR3 contains 14 residues. CDR3 amino acids: CAWRTRASSYEQYF. The CDR3 coding sequence is TGTGCCTGGAGAACCAGGGCCTCCTCCTACGAGCAGTACTTC.

The CDR3 protein is CASSLSWQGYGYTF. CDR3 DNA sequence: TGTGCCAGCAGTTTATCGTGGCAGGGATATGGCTACACCTTC. The V and J genes are TRBV27 and TRBJ1-2, with D possibly TRBD1 on 5 matching bases. The CDR3 is made up of 14 amino acids. V was clipped by 0 bases and J by 5 bases, with 10 bases between them. The germline gives CDR1 MNHEY, CDR2 SMNVEV (reference sequence).

This clone has just a few counts. CDR3 in amino acids: CARSPSSRDRRGLEQFF. The CDR3 bases are TGTGCCAGAAGTCCTTCGTCTCGGGACAGAAGGGGTTTAGAGCAGTTCTTC. This chain links TRBV7-5 with TRBJ2-1; TRBD1 is the table's D call, not checked against the DNA. TRBV7-5 is reported as a pseudogene. The CDR3 contains 17 residues.